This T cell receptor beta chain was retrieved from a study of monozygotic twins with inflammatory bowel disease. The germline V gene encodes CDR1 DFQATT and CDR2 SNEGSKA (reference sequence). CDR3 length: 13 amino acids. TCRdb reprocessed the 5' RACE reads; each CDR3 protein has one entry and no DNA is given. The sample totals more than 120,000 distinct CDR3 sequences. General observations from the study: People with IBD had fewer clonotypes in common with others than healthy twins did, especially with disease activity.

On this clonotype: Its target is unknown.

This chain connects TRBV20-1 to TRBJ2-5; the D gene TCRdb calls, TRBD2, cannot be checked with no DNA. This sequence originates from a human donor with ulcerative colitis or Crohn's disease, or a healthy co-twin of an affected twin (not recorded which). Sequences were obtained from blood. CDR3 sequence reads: CSAGGGSQETQYF.